This entry describes one TCR beta chain. The data were produced by immunoSEQ multiplex PCR, yet TCRdb's version contains in-frame clones alone and is incomplete. The table records roughly 280,000 clones, 89% of them present only once. This sample was included in a study of blood T cell repertoires in COVID-19. This CDR3 region has 15 residues. The V end lost 2 bases, the J end lost 6 bases, and 11 bases lay between the germline ends. Looked up from germline, CDR1 is SGHAT and CDR2 is FQNNGV. The clonotype was recovered from a woman aged 55-70 years who had recovered from COVID-19. This chain connects TRBV11-2 to TRBJ1-6; D is perhaps TRBD1 (6 bases). Input material: PBMCs or T cells enriched from blood (not recorded which). DNA of the CDR3: TGTGCCAGCAGCTTAAGTCACAGGGTTAATTCACCCCTCCACTTT. Translation gives CASSLSHRVNSPLHF.